These T cell receptor beta chains were read from a single sample in a study of blood T cell repertoires in COVID-19. Here immunoSEQ multiplex PCR was the method, and the copy in TCRdb shows in-frame clones only, minus some. The sample lists a few hundred thousand clones, around 85% occurring once. Sequencing was performed on peripheral blood. The receptors derive from a man older than 75 with acute or convalescent COVID-19. The conserved cysteine and the conserved F or W are not part of the CDR3 here.

11 | TRBJ2-7 | TRBV5-1 | ASSLATLYEQY
14 | TRBJ1-4 | TRBV7-2 | ASSSQGRWTNEKLF
14 | TRBJ2-5 | TRBV5-5 | ASSLEVAGVGETQY
13 | TRBJ2-1 | TRBV9 | ASSPQRSSYNEQF
16 | TRBJ2-2 | TRBV5-1 | ASSLRRGGQGHTGELF
15 | TRBJ1-4 | TRBV4-1 | ASSQESRGWANEKLF
12 | TRBJ1-1 | TRBV30 | AWSVTGLNTEAF
14 | TRBJ2-7 | TRBV2 | ASRVRGAGGPVEQY
12 | TRBJ2-3 | TRBV28 | ASLGGGRGDTQY
12 | TRBJ2-7 | TRBV5-8 | ASSLERGGYEQY
13 | TRBJ2-7 | TRBV4-1 | ASSQANRAQYEQY
13 | TRBJ2-3 | TRBV12-5 | ASGLIWTSGDTQY
11 | TRBJ1-2 | TRBV28 | ASSLWTGRGYT
16 | TRBJ2-6 | TRBV5-1 | ASSLVSGALSGANVLT
13 | TRBJ1-1 | TRBV10-3 | AILARYGVGTEAF
11 | TRBJ2-7 | TRBV6-5 | ASDRTGTYEQY
13 | TRBJ1-6 | TRBV6-1 | ASSEEGQGLSPLH
14 | TRBJ1-6 | TRBV19 | ASSFLLGGKNSPLH
14 | TRBJ1-1 | TRBV19 | ASSVTGGPGGTEAF
14 | TRBJ1-4 | TRBV3-1/TRBV3-2 | ASSQVLWTAGEKLF
16 | TRBJ2-7 | TRBV2 | ASSEVRAGGFSSYEQY
13 | TRBJ1-1 | TRBV4-1 | ASSLAAQVNTEAF
15 | TRBJ1-5 | TRBV2 | ASRLHGTGISNQPQH
11 | TRBJ1-1 | TRBV30 | ARRGQGYGEAF